This TCR beta chain was obtained from a study of blood T cell repertoires in COVID-19. About the study: Acute and convalescent COVID-19 samples came from the United States, Italy and Spain.

Cohorts were based on clinical histories the participants reported. TCRdb's copy holds only in-frame clones and misses some; the assay was immunoSEQ multiplex PCR. The sample has 300,000 to 400,000 clones; around nine tenths are singletons. The receptor comes from a man aged 55 to 70 who had recovered from COVID-19. Sequencing was carried out using PBMCs or T cells enriched from blood (not recorded which).

DNA for the CDR3: TGTGCCAGCGGCGACAGGGACCTCAGGGAGCAGTTCTTC. It codes for CASGDRDLREQFF. The rearrangement links TRBV11-2 to TRBJ2-1, with TRBD1 identical over 7 bases. The junction had 11 bases not matched to a gene; V was cut back by 8 bases and J by 10 bases. Germline CDR1 SGHAT, CDR2 FQNNGV. This CDR3 has 13 residues.